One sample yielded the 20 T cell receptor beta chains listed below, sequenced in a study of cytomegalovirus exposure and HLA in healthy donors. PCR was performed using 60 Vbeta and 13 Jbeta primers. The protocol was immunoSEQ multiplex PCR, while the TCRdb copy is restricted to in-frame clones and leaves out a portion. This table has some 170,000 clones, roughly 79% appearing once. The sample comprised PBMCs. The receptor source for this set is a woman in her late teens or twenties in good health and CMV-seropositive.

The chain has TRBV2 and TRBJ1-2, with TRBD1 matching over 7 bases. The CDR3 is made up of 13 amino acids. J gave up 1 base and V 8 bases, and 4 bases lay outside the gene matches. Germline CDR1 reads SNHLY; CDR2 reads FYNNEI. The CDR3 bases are TGTGCCAGCTGGGACAGTTTTAACTATGGCTACACCTTC. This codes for CASWDSFNYGYTF.

CDR3 DNA: TGTGCCAGCAGCGCCCAGACAGGGTATAATGAAAAACTGTTTTTT. This codes for CASSAQTGYNEKLFF. This chain joins TRBV7-9 and TRBJ1-4; 7 positions agree with TRBD1. The germline gives CDR1 SEHNR, CDR2 FQNEAQ (reference sequence). The CDR3 loop spans 15 amino acids. V gave up 5 bases and J gave up 4 bases; unmatched junction bases: 7.

In DNA, the CDR3 is TGCGCCAGCAGTGGCGGGGGGCGAGATGAGCAGTTCTTC. Protein sequence: CASSGGGRDEQFF. The chain carries TRBV10-1 and TRBJ2-1, with 8 bases aligning to TRBD2. The ends lost 4 bases at V and 8 bases at J; junction bases unmatched: 4. The CDR3 contains 13 residues. Germline CDR1 is WNHNN and CDR2 is SYGVQD (reference sequence).

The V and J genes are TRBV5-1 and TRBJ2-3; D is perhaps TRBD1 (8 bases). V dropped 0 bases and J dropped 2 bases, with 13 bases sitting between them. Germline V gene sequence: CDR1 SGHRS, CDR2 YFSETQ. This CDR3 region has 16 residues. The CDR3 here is CASSLVQGGNTDTQYF. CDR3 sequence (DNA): TGCGCCAGCAGCTTGGTACAGGGGGGGAACACAGATACGCAGTATTTT.

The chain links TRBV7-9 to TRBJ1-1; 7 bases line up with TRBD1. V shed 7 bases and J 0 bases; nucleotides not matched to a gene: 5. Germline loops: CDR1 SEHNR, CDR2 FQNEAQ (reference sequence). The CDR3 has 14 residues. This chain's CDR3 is CASNDRAMNTEAFF. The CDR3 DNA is TGTGCCAGCAACGACAGGGCTATGAACACTGAAGCTTTCTTT.

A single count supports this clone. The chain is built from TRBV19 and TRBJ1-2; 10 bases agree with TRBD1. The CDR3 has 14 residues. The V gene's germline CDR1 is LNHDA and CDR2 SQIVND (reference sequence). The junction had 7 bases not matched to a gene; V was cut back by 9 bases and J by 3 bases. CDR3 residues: CASSLGQGDYGYTF. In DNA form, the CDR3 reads TGTGCCAGCAGTCTCGGACAGGGGGACTATGGCTACACCTTC.

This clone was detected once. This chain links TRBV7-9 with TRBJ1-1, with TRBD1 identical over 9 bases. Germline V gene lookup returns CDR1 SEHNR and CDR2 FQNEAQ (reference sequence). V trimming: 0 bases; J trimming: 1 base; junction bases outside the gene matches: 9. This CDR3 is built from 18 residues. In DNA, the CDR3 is TGTGCCAGCAGCTTAGCGTTCTATGGGACAGGGTCGAACACTGAAGCTTTCTTT. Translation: CASSLAFYGTGSNTEAFF.

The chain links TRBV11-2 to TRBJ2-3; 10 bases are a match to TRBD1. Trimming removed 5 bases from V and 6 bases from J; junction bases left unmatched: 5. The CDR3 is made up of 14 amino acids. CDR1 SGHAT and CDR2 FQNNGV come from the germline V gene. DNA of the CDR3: TGTGCCAGCAGCCCCGGGACAGGGGCCGATACGCAGTATTTT. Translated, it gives CASSPGTGADTQYF.

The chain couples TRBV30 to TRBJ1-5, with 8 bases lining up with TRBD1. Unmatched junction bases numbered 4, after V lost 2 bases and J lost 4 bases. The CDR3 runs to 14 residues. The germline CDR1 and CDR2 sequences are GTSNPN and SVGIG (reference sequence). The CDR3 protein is CAWSIRQGNQPQHF. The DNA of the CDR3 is TGTGCCTGGAGTATAAGACAGGGGAATCAGCCCCAGCATTTT.

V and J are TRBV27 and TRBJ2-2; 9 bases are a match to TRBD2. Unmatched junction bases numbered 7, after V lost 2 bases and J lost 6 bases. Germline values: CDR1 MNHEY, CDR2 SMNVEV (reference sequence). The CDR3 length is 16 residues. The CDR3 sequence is CASSLLGGGAAGELFF. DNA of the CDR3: TGTGCCAGCAGTTTACTTGGCGGGGGGGCCGCCGGGGAGCTGTTTTTT.

DNA of the CDR3: TGTGCCAGCAGAATAACAGAAACTAGCACAGATACGCAGTATTTT. The encoded protein is CASRITETSTDTQYF. The chain links TRBV6-5 to TRBJ2-3; D remains unclear. Trimming took off 6 bases at V and 0 bases at J, with 13 bases between the two ends. Per germline, CDR1 MNHEY and CDR2 SVGAGI. The CDR3 covers 15 residues.

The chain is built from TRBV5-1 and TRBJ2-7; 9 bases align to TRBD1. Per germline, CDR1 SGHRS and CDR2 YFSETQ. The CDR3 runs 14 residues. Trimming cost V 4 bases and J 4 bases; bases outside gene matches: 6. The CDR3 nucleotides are TGCGCCAGCAGCCCGGGACAGGGTGGGTACGAGCAGTACTTC. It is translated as CASSPGQGGYEQYF.

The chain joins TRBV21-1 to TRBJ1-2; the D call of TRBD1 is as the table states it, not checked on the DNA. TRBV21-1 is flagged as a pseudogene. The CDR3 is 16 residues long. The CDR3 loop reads CASSNGDRGLGYGYTF. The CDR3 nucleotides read TGTGCCAGCAGCAATGGGGACAGGGGGCTGGGCTATGGCTACACCTTC.

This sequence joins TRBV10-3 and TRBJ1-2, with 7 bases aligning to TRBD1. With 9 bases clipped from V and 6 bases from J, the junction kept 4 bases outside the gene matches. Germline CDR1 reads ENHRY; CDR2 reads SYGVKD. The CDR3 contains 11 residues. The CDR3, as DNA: TGTGCCATACAGGGGTACGATGGCTACACCTTC. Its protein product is CAIQGYDGYTF.

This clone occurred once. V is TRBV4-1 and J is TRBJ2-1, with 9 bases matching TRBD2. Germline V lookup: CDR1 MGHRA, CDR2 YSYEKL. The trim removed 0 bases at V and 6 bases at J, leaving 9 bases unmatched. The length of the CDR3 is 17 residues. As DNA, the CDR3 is TGCGCCAGCAGCCAAGATCGGAGTCGCGGGGGGGCCAATGAGCAGTTCTTC. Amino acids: CASSQDRSRGGANEQFF.

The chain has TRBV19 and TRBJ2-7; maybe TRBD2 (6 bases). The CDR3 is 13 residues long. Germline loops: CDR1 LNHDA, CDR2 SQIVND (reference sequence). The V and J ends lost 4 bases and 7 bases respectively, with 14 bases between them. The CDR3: CASSTGRQLEQYF. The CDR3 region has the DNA TGTGCCAGTAGTACGGGGAGGCAGCTTGAGCAGTACTTC.

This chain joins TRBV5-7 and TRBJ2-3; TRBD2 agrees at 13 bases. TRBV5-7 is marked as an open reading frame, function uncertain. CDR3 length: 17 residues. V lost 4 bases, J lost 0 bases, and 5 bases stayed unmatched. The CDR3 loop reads CASSPGLAGPSTDTQYF. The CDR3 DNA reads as TGTGCCAGCAGCCCGGGACTAGCGGGACCTAGCACAGATACGCAGTATTTT.

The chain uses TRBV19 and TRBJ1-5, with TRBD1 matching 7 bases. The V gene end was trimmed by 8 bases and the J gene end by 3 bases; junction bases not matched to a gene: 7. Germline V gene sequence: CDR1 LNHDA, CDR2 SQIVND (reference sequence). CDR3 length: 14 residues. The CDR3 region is CASQQGSDNQPQHF. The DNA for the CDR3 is TGTGCCAGTCAACAGGGGTCGGACAATCAGCCCCAGCATTTT.

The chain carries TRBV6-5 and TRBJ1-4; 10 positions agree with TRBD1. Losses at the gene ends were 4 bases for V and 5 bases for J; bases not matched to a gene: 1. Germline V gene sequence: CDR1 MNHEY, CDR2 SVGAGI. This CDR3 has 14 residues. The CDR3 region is CASSSGQGNEKLFF. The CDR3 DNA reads TGTGCCAGCAGTTCGGGACAGGGGAATGAAAAACTGTTTTTT.

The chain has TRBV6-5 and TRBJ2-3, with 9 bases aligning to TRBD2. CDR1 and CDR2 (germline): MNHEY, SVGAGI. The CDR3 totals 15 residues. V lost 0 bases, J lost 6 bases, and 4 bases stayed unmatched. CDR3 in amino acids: CASSYSVLAGDTQYF. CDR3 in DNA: TGTGCCAGCAGTTACTCGGTTCTAGCGGGGGATACGCAGTATTTT.